This T cell receptor (beta chain) was obtained from a study of identical twins. The trim removed 7 bases at V and 6 bases at J, leaving 7 bases unmatched. This CDR3 has 13 residues. Germline assignment: CDR1 SGHVS and CDR2 FQNEAQ. Template switching introduced a universal primer site, and the cDNA bore unique molecular identifiers. TCRdb itself ran the 5' RACE reads through MiXCR, one entry per CDR3 protein. The table includes approximately 700,000 distinct CDR3 sequences, 5.5% to 6.5% detected once. Whole-study results and caveats: The study found weaker excess twin sharing in beta out-of-frame sequences. Whereas memory repertoires showed no such difference, abundant cord blood beta clonotypes carried fewer insertions. Compared with unrelated sharing, twin-shared out-of-frame alpha sequences had more low-probability sequences.

The sample holds a few counts of this clonotype. The antigen is undetermined. The sequence was collected from a man aged 18 to 30 in good health. V is TRBV7-8 and J is TRBJ1-1; 8 positions match TRBD1. The sequenced material came from naive T cells sorted from blood. The CDR3 is CASNQQGVAEAFF. CDR3 DNA sequence: TGTGCCAGCAACCAACAGGGGGTCGCTGAAGCTTTCTTT. Full variable domain (outside the CDR3, taken from reference TRBV7-8 and TRBJ1-1): GAGVSQSPRYKVAKRGQDVALRCDPISGHVSLFWYQQALGQGPEFLTYFQNEAQLDKSGLPSDRFFAERPEGSVSTLKIQRTQQEDSAVYLCASNQQGVAEAFFGQGTRLTVV.